The present entry profiles one T cell receptor beta chain with its context. Its antigen specificity is not known. It has no much larger one-base neighbor in the sample; base qualities were not kept. Clipping removes 5 bases from V and 4 bases from J, with 5 as the unmatched junction base count. CDR1 SNHLY and CDR2 FYNNEI were looked up in the germline V gene. The CDR3 starts with the cysteine, ends with the phenylalanine, and has 14 residues. The sequence is cut down to CDR3 DNA, 42 bases in frame from base 1. The receptor library was made with the immunoSEQ multiplex PCR assay. A mixture of 60 forward primers for TCR Vbeta segments and 13 reverse primers for TCR Jbeta segments was used in the multiplex PCR. A multiplex PCR assay on genomic DNA amplified the CDR3 region of rearranged TCR beta genes. The amplified TCR beta libraries were sequenced on the Illumina HiSeq System as 87-base-pair reads. On the authors' methods: A later analysis counted tens of millions of unique TCR beta chains across the 550 to 800 repertoires, and roughly 11 million of these chains were shared by at least two donors. Raw reads were error-corrected and collapsed into unique sequences with a nearest-neighbor algorithm that merged closely related sequences to remove PCR and sequencing errors. CDR3 sequences were aligned to IMGT reference sequences to assign V, D and J gene segments. Each retained sequence needed at least a six-nucleotide match to both a V gene segment and a J gene segment. Rearrangements were classified as productive when the CDR3 lacked stop codons and remained in frame with V and J, and all other rearrangements were classified as non-productive. CDR3 was defined according to IMGT convention as the region running from the second conserved V-encoded cysteine to the conserved J-encoded phenylalanine. The earlier analysis of about 570 of the donors excluded any sequence lacking an unambiguous match to a single V gene segment. An earlier analysis of 587 of the donors classified V segments as functional when productive rearrangements were above 56.7% and as segregating when the standard deviation between donors was above 5%. To diagnose cytomegalovirus status from the catalog of TCR beta chain sequences, a statistical classification framework was built. V and J gene assignment, in a later analysis, came from comparing TCR nucleotide sequences with IMGT/GENE-DB human TR gene sequences. In a later analysis, CDR3 sequences and most-parsimonious VDJ recombination scenarios were assigned using the TCRdist pipeline. A later analysis defined each TCR beta chain by its CDR3 amino acid sequence plus V-gene family, and excluded reads lacking a unique V-gene family. As a way to deal with suspected cross-contamination and a sequencing artifact, a later analysis dropped 592 nucleotide sequences that were highly shared and had low generation probability. A later analysis calculated a clonal expansion index for each public chain from normalized within-repertoire ranks of inferred template counts. In a later analysis, generation probabilities were computed with a VDJ recombination model fitted to out-of-frame rearrangements, and the resulting probabilities were checked against IGoR. In a later analysis, TCR-TCR, TCR-HLA and TCR-CMV co-occurrence was scored with hypergeometric tests, and a repertoire-size bias correction was applied to TCR pairs. False discovery rates were estimated in a later analysis by permuting HLA or CMV assignments 20 times. In a later analysis, co-occurring TCRs were grouped using DBSCAN, with TCRdist sequence similarity added in when clustering inside HLA-allele-positive subsets. Repertoires with fewer than 30,000 or more than 120,000 public chains were left out of co-occurrence clustering, as were roughly five repertoires with anomalous nucleotide sharing. Imported from immuneACCESS, the table was reduced by TCRdb to in-frame sequences with V and J called. These copies leave out some clones; in studies compared against another copy, an unresolved V gene accounts for under half, and the cause of the remainder is not known. V, J and clone size reflect that table, while D and trimming were determined from the DNA. This sample lists 140,000 to 150,000 clones; 75% to 85% were detected once. The ten most abundant clones make up 2% to 3% of the sample.

This record comes from a study of cytomegalovirus exposure and HLA in healthy donors (dated by TCRdb to the late 2010s). Regarding the study in general: An earlier analysis of 587 of the donors reported roughly 270 Gb of sequence data and 117 million unique TCR beta sequences from 190 million or so T cells. Among a few hundred genotyped donors of the cohort, an average of approximately 250,000 unique TCR beta nucleotide sequences were sequenced per donor, roughly a sixth of them non-productive. In a later genetic analysis, genome-wide SNP genotypes for about three fifths of the roughly 670 donors were used, and that subset was treated as a discovery cohort. HLA typing included class I and class II loci at four-digit resolution. All discovery cohort repertoires had been generated using a single sequencing platform. Besides the first cohort of 666 subjects, a separate validation cohort made up of over a hundred different subjects was used. The genetic ancestry cluster associated with self-reported Caucasian donors included over 65% of the roughly 360 genotyped donors. The T cell repertoires of 666 subjects were profiled by immunosequencing and related to cytomegalovirus serostatus. To predict cytomegalovirus infection status, the study brought together high-throughput TCR immunosequencing, statistical association of individual TCRs with disease status, and machine learning. Donor age, sex, ethnicity and CMV serostatus were compiled together with the repertoire data. In a later analysis, previously published TCR beta repertoires from fewer than 750 donors were re-analyzed and high-resolution HLA genotyping was added so that TCR occurrence patterns could be studied. The number of typed donors differed by locus: about 620-630 for A, B, C, DRB1 and DQB1; 522 for DQA1; 606 for DPA1; and roughly 450 for DPB1. The study was designed to test whether signatures of past pathogen exposure could be identified by cataloging public T cell receptors. About five DR-DQ haplotypes were treated as single units for association and clustering because of strong linkage in the cohort. An earlier analysis of 450 to 750 of the donors used high-throughput TCR beta sequencing to judge whether each TCR beta V gene segment behaved as functional or pseudogenic. An early release covering approximately 600 HLA-typed donors comprised about 320 gigabases of sequencing data and 85 million or so unique TCR sequences. Rather than using new phenotypic data, the later analysis identified candidate immune exposures from TCR beta sequences and from how often those sequences occurred across donors. Overall study outcomes, separate from this receptor: In a later analysis, HLA-associated TCR beta chains showed more clonal expansion and lower generation probabilities than non-associated chains that were equally common. An association between a missense DCLRE1C variant and V-gene and J-gene trimming of TCR beta chains was found in a later genetic analysis and replicated in an independent cohort. According to a later analysis, parvovirus B19, influenza, CMV and Epstein-Barr virus appeared linked to several top co-occurrence clusters. In a later analysis, TCR association rates were found to vary across HLA loci, with the most associated TCRs seen for DRB1 alleles and the fewest for HLA-C alleles. A few of the identified cytomegalovirus-associated TCR beta chains were confirmed in vitro to be specific for cytomegalovirus antigens. While some public TCRs were present in many individuals, most TCR sequences turned up only very rarely across donors. Some IMGT-functional V segments, including TRBV6-2 and TRBV6-3, could not be distinguished by the 87-base-pair reads and were therefore excluded. A further reported finding was that TCR beta sequences accurately predicted the HLA-A and HLA-B alleles for most subjects in the first cohort. According to a later genetic analysis, donors in an Asian-associated ancestry cluster had fewer N-insertions in productive TCRs than the approximately 710-donor mean. Linkage disequilibrium might explain the correlated functional status among segregating V segments, but an unknown experimental factor could not be ruled out. A later analysis found that most CMV-associated TCR beta chains appeared HLA-restricted, with HLA associations seemingly driven largely by CMV exposure. In an earlier analysis of around 600 of the donors, most TCR beta V segments appeared in productive rearrangements about 87% or about 30% of the time, broadly matching IMGT annotations. Because counts were too low, seventeen rarely observed V segments, including chromosome 9 orphons, were left out of the earlier analysis of roughly 600 of the donors. When HLA alleles, especially DR and DQ, strongly co-occurred, attributing TCR associations to individual alleles was difficult. A later analysis associated around 16,000 TCR beta sequences with specific HLA alleles at a false discovery rate of 0.05. The study listed over 150 TCR beta chains as associated with cytomegalovirus. Only TCR beta chains were sequenced in this cohort, and the absence of alpha or paired-chain data limited detectable features. Immune exposure information for the cohort was limited to CMV serostatus. Because some donors lacked HLA typing at each locus, the association tests relied only on the typed subset. It was suggested by the authors that the approach could potentially be generalized to other disease states and immunological phenotypes. Roughly uniform sequencing depth across donors was assumed in presence/absence analyses, although this assumption may not hold. In both the original and validation cohorts, the classifier was reported to diagnose cytomegalovirus status with high specificity and sensitivity. A group of highly shared sequence variants was considered likely to be a technical artifact of the sequencing pipeline.

In total, 500 to 700 healthy bone marrow donors made up the cohort. Cohort members were all nominally healthy when sampled, although unrecorded immune exposures were likely present. The donor tested CMV seropositive, placing the donor among the roughly 300 seropositive members of the cohort. A peripheral blood sample was provided by each donor, and peripheral blood mononuclear cells were used for TCR beta sequencing. The Qiagen DNeasy Blood Extraction Kit was used to extract genomic DNA from the blood cell samples. Sequences were obtained from PBMCs. The chain is encoded by TRBV2 joined to TRBJ1-1; 9 bases in the junction line up with TRBD1. This TCR derives from a woman younger than 30 in good health and CMV-seropositive. The encoded CDR3 is CASSKQGALTEAFF. DNA sequence: TGTGCCAGCAGTAAACAGGGGGCCCTCACTGAAGCTTTCTTT.